This paragraph covers one T cell receptor beta chain sequence. No antigen is known for it. CDR1 and CDR2 (germline): MNHEY, SVGAGI. The CDR3 covers 15 residues. Trimming cost V 2 bases and J 5 bases, with 15 bases left between them. The source of the sample is a study of OX40 agonist ivuxolimab in advanced cancers. This table comes from immunoSEQ multiplex PCR, and its TCRdb copy is limited to in-frame clones, with some not included. Of about 6,100 clones in the sample, about three quarters were seen once. The cohort excluded patients with autoimmune disease history or systemic immunosuppression. Study results and caveats: CD8+ T cells averaged more expanded clones than CD4+. CD4+ and CD8+ blood T cells expanded clonally by week 6 at 0.1 to 3.0 mg/kg.

Material: CD4+ or CD8+ T cells sorted from blood, obtained in a trial of the OX40 agonist ivuxolimab. The TCR comes from an adult with an advanced solid tumor such as melanoma, head and neck, liver or kidney cancer. The chain couples TRBV6-5 to TRBJ1-1, with D maybe TRBD1 (5 bases). CDR3 nucleotides: TGTGCCAGCAGTTACCGGGGGAGCGGCTGGACTGAAGCTTTCTTT. It yields the protein CASSYRGSGWTEAFF.